Listed below are T cell receptor beta chains from one sample, sequenced in a study of T cell changes during pregnancy in multiple sclerosis. Sequencing used immunoSEQ multiplex PCR; TCRdb keeps in-frame clones, though not all of them. The sample has about 74,000 clones, about nine tenths seen once. The specimen comprised peripheral blood, sampled before pregnancy. These receptors were obtained from a female donor with multiple sclerosis, enrolled in a pregnancy study. CDR3s include the opening cysteine and the closing phenylalanine or tryptophan. The D gene is left open where the match is weak. A clone size is listed for some rows: how often the clone was seen (once, few, many), or a class if it is expanded.

V	size	J	D	DNA	CDR3
TRBV15	once	TRBJ1-5	NA	TGTGCCACCAGCAGACCCAGGGATAATCAGCCCCAGCATTTT	CATSRPRDNQPQHF
TRBV11-2	NA	TRBJ2-2	NA	TGTGCCAGCAGCCCCCCTCGGGTTGGATTAACCGGGGAGCTGTTTTTT	CASSPPRVGLTGELFF
TRBV13	NA	TRBJ2-3	TRBD1	TGTGCCAGCAGTTCCGACAGGGGCGGGGGCACAGATACGCAGTATTTT	CASSSDRGGGTDTQYF
TRBV18	NA	TRBJ1-1	NA	TGTGCCAGCTCACCACCTCAAACAGGGTATACTCACACTGAAGCTTTCTTT	CASSPPQTGYTHTEAFF
TRBV30	NA	TRBJ2-7	NA	TGTGCCTGGAGTGCTGGCGGTCCCTACGAGCAGTACTTC	CAWSAGGPYEQYF
TRBV7-3	NA	TRBJ2-7	TRBD1	TGTGCCAGCAGCTCGAGTGGACAGGGGGCGCGCGAGCAGTACTTC	CASSSSGQGAREQYF
TRBV6-5	NA	TRBJ1-1	NA	TGTGCCAGCACTTTAGACAGACTGCACAACACTGAAGCTTTCTTT	CASTLDRLHNTEAFF
TRBV30	few	TRBJ1-2	NA	TGTGCCTGGAAGGGAGGGAACTATGGCTACACCTTC	CAWKGGNYGYTF
TRBV7-9	NA	TRBJ1-2	NA	TGTGCCAGCAGCCGTTCCCCTACGGCAGGGGCTAACTATGGCTACACCTTC	CASSRSPTAGANYGYTF
TRBV19	NA	TRBJ2-2	NA	TGTGCCAGTAGTATAGTCCCTCGCGGCACCGGGGAGCTGTTTTTT	CASSIVPRGTGELFF
TRBV30	NA	TRBJ1-2	TRBD1	TGTGCCTGGAGTAAGGACAGGGGGCGACGAGGAAACTATGGCTACACCTTC	CAWSKDRGRRGNYGYTF
TRBV12-5	NA	TRBJ1-5	NA	TGTGCTAGTGGTTTGGGTGACACGGACAATCAGCCCCAGCATTTT	CASGLGDTDNQPQHF
TRBV12-5	NA	TRBJ1-1	NA	TGTGCTAGTGGTTTGGTACAACCTTCAACGCCAATGAACACTGAAGCTTTCTTT	CASGLVQPSTPMNTEAFF
TRBV6-5	NA	TRBJ2-5	TRBD1	TGTGCCAGCATGCCTGACAGGGGGTTTAGAGAGACCCAGTACTTC	CASMPDRGFRETQYF
TRBV6-5	NA	TRBJ2-5	NA	TGTGCCAGCAGTTACTCGTCGGCCTCCAGAGGTACCCAGTACTTC	CASSYSSASRGTQYF
TRBV5-1	few	TRBJ1-1	NA	TGCGCCAGCAGCTTGGAACCAGGCCCCCCTGAAGCTTTCTTT	CASSLEPGPPEAFF
TRBV7-9	NA	TRBJ2-1	TRBD2	TGTGCCAGCAGCTTAAGCGGGAGCTACAATGAGCAGTTCTTC	CASSLSGSYNEQFF
TRBV29-1	few	TRBJ1-1	TRBD1	TGCAGCGTTCGGGACAGGGAAGGCACTGAAGCTTTCTTT	CSVRDREGTEAFF
TRBV7-9	NA	TRBJ1-3	TRBD1	TGTGCCAGCAGCCTTACAGGGACAGGCCCCTCTGGAAACACCATATATTTT	CASSLTGTGPSGNTIYF
TRBV27	NA	TRBJ1-2	NA	TGTGCCAGCAGTTTGGTAGGGGTGGGTGGCTACACCTTC	CASSLVGVGGYTF
TRBV4-2	once	TRBJ2-1	NA	TGTGCCAGCAGCGATTTACACATACAGGGTCCTGAGGCATTCTTC	CASSDLHIQGPEAFF
TRBV19	NA	TRBJ1-1	NA	TGTGCCAGTAGTATGGGACTAACAGGGAGAACATGGGCTTTCTTT	CASSMGLTGRTWAFF
TRBV27	once	TRBJ1-4	TRBD1	TGTGCCAGCAGTTTTGTAGGGACAGGGGACGAAAAACTGTTTTTT	CASSFVGTGDEKLFF
TRBV18	once	TRBJ1-3	TRBD1	TGTGCCAGCTCACCATTTGACAGGGGTGTAAACACCATATATTTT	CASSPFDRGVNTIYF
TRBV10-3	NA	TRBJ1-2	NA	TGTGCCATCAGCCCCATGGACAGAAATGGCTACACCTTC	CAISPMDRNGYTF
TRBV28	NA	TRBJ2-7	TRBD1	TGTGCCAGCCTCGGACAGGGAGTCGAGCAGTACTTC	CASLGQGVEQYF
TRBV2	NA	TRBJ2-7	TRBD2	TGTGCCAGCAGTGAAGGGTTAGCGGGGTACAGAGAGCAGTACTTC	CASSEGLAGYREQYF
TRBV27	once	TRBJ1-2	NA	TGTGCCAGCAGTCCCCTTCCAGGGCTTAACTATGGCTACACCTTC	CASSPLPGLNYGYTF
TRBV4-1	NA	TRBJ1-2	NA	TGCGCCAGCAGCCATCCGACACCGCTTAACTACTATGGCTACACCTTC	CASSHPTPLNYYGYTF
TRBV9	NA	TRBJ2-2	NA	TGTGCCAGCAGCCAATACATACAGGGGGAGCTGTTTTTT	CASSQYIQGELFF
TRBV29-1	NA	TRBJ2-5	TRBD1	TGCAGCGTTGAAGGGACAGGGGGCGCGGGCCAGTACTTC	CSVEGTGGAGQYF
TRBV7-8	once	TRBJ2-3	TRBD1	TGTGCCAGCAGCCTGGACAGGGGACCCACAGATACGCAGTATTTT	CASSLDRGPTDTQYF
TRBV7-3	once	TRBJ1-1	NA	TGTGCCAGCAGCTTATCCATGAACACTGAAGCTTTCTTT	CASSLSMNTEAFF
TRBV7-9	NA	TRBJ1-2	NA	TGTGCCAGCAGCTTTGGGGAGGAAAACTATGGCTACACCTTC	CASSFGEENYGYTF
TRBV7-2	NA	TRBJ1-2	NA	TGTGCCAGCAGCTTAGAAAGTCTACAGGGCAACTATGGCTACACCTTC	CASSLESLQGNYGYTF
TRBV7-3	few	TRBJ1-1	NA	TGTGCCAGCAGCCCCCAGGGAACAGGGAACACTGAAGCTTTCTTT	CASSPQGTGNTEAFF
TRBV29-1	NA	TRBJ2-1	NA	TGCAGCCCCCTATACAATGAGCAGTTCTTC	CSPLYNEQFF
TRBV7-8	NA	TRBJ1-4	TRBD1	TGTGCCAGCAGCGCCCTGACAGGGTATGATGAAAAACTGTTTTTT	CASSALTGYDEKLFF
TRBV7-9	NA	TRBJ1-2	TRBD1	TGTGCCAGCAGCCCATCCGGGACAGGGGTCTTCAGGCATGGCTACACCTTC	CASSPSGTGVFRHGYTF
TRBV5-6	NA	TRBJ2-7	TRBD2	TGTGCCAGCAGCCTAGCGGGCTACTACGAGCAGTACTTC	CASSLAGYYEQYF
TRBV6-5	NA	TRBJ2-7	TRBD1	TGTGCCAGCAGTTACCGCAGGGGGTCCTCCTACGAGCAGTACTTC	CASSYRRGSSYEQYF
TRBV5-1	NA	TRBJ2-1	TRBD2	TGCGCCAGCAGCCCCTGGACTAGCGGAGACAATGAGCAGTTCTTC	CASSPWTSGDNEQFF
TRBV7-9	NA	TRBJ1-1	NA	TGTGCCAGCAGCATGAGGACAAACACTGAAGCTTTCTTT	CASSMRTNTEAFF
TRBV7-2	NA	TRBJ1-2	TRBD1	TGTGCCAGCAGCTTAGGGGGGACAGGCCGTAACTATGGCTACACCTTC	CASSLGGTGRNYGYTF
TRBV19	NA	TRBJ2-2	TRBD1	TGTGCCAGTATAGGGGGGACAGGGTCGAACACCGGGGAGCTGTTTTTT	CASIGGTGSNTGELFF
TRBV7-9	NA	TRBJ2-6	NA	TGTGGATCCGTTAGTTCTGGGGCCAACGTCCTGACTTTC	CGSVSSGANVLTF
TRBV6-1	few	TRBJ1-3	NA	TGTGCCAGCAGTCGGGAAGCGGGTGGAAACACCATATATTTT	CASSREAGGNTIYF
TRBV5-1	NA	TRBJ2-7	TRBD1	TGCGCCAGCAGCTTCCAGGGACAGGGGCAGTACTTC	CASSFQGQGQYF
TRBV5-1	NA	TRBJ1-2	NA	TGCGCCAGCAGCTTGGGGACAGTACTCTATGGCTACACCTTC	CASSLGTVLYGYTF
TRBV27	NA	TRBJ2-3	TRBD2	TGTGCCAGCAGTTTTCGAAGGACTAGCTGGGATACGCAGTATTTT	CASSFRRTSWDTQYF
TRBV30	NA	TRBJ2-1	NA	TGTGCCTGGAGTCTGCGGACTGGTTACAATGAGCAGTTCTTC	CAWSLRTGYNEQFF
TRBV9	NA	TRBJ1-2	TRBD1	TGTGCCAGCAGCCCAGGGACAGACTATGGCTACACCTTC	CASSPGTDYGYTF
TRBV5-1	NA	TRBJ2-1	NA	TGCGCCAGCAGCTTGGTTTACGGGGGTCTGTCCTACAATGAGCAGTTCTTC	CASSLVYGGLSYNEQFF
TRBV6-1	NA	TRBJ2-3	NA	TGTGCCAGCAGTGATCATAGCACAGATACGCAGTATTTT	CASSDHSTDTQYF
TRBV6-1	NA	TRBJ1-4	NA	TGTGCCAGCCGCGGCACCTCTAATGAAAAACTGTTTTTT	CASRGTSNEKLFF